These 20 T cell receptor beta chains share one sample of origin, sequenced in a study of regulatory T cells in long-lasting Graves disease. Time point of the sample: newly diagnosed GD, antithyroid drugs for less than 3 months. Making the TCR library involved RNA that had been extracted from PBMCs. Assembly of TCR beta libraries relied on iRepertoire HTBI primers together with Arm-PCR of CDR3 regions. TCRdb processed the multiplex PCR reads anew with MiXCR; each CDR3 protein has one entry. The sample holds more than 450,000 distinct CDR3 sequences; about 12% are singletons and the top ten take 8.9%. The data were also submitted as part of a second study, on T cells in Graves' hyperthyroidism and ophthalmopathy.

The source material was peripheral blood mononuclear cells (PBMCs), sampled at new diagnosis, from a patient treated with antithyroid drugs. Source of these receptors: a woman aged 25 to 39 with Graves disease.

This clonotype has at least ten counts. The V call is TRBV2, the J call TRBJ2-7; possible D gene TRBD1, 6 bases. The CDR3 consists of 14 residues. Trimming stripped 6 bases from V and 3 bases from J, with 15 bases between. Germline assignment: CDR1 SNHLY and CDR2 FYNNEI. Here the CDR3 DNA reads TGTGCCAGCAGACAGGGCACCTCCCACTACGAGCAGTACTTC. It specifies CASRQGTSHYEQYF.

The chain couples TRBV14 to TRBJ2-1; D not resolved. V dropped 2 bases and J dropped 8 bases, with 13 bases sitting between them. Germline V gene data show CDR1 as SGHDN and CDR2 as FVKESK. The CDR3 covers 14 residues. As DNA, the CDR3 is TGTGCCAGCAGCCAAAACGGAGTTTCGGATGAGCAGTTCTTC. Protein product: CASSQNGVSDEQFF.

The table lists this clonotype with many counts. The chain employs TRBV11-2 and TRBJ2-1, with 10 bases identical to TRBD1. Germline lookup yields CDR1 SGHAT and CDR2 FQNNGV. There are 15 residues in the CDR3. V lost 1 base to trimming and J lost 15 bases; unmatched junction nucleotides: 12. CDR3 in amino acids: CASSLVGTGEELVFF. For the CDR3, the DNA is TGTGCCAGCAGCTTAGTAGGGACAGGGGAAGAGCTAGTGTTCTTC.

A word on this clonotype: Given a much more abundant clone one base away, this may be a read error. The genes are TRBV29-1 and TRBJ2-7; D is unclear. CDR3 size: 12 residues. Germline CDR1 SQVTM, CDR2 ANQGSEA. For the CDR3, the DNA is TGCAGCGTACACAGAGGAGATAAGGAAGTCCACTTC. Protein sequence: CSVHRGDKEVHF.

This clonotype came up many times. The rearrangement uses TRBV6-1 and TRBJ1-4; 8 nucleotides line up with TRBD1. Losses at the gene ends were 6 bases for V and 2 bases for J; bases not matched to a gene: 8. Germline V CDR1 and CDR2: MNHNS, SASEGT. This CDR3 spans 16 amino acids. The CDR3 region is CASSQTTGATNEKLFF. The CDR3 DNA sequence: TGTGCCAGCAGCCAAACGACAGGGGCCACTAATGAAAAACTGTTTTTT.

As concerns this clonotype: A much larger clone differs by one base, so this may be a read error. Because the CDR3 is missing its conserved closing phenylalanine or tryptophan, this is likely a read error. The V and J genes are TRBV18 and TRBJ2-2, with D possibly being TRBD2 (6 bases). The germline CDR1 and CDR2 sequences are KGHSH and LQKENI. The CDR3 is made up of 16 amino acids. V was cut by 1 base and J by 0 bases, with 9 bases left in between. The CDR3 here is CASSPQTGANTGELFS. CDR3 bases: TGTGCCAGCTCACCACAGACGGGAGCGAACACCGGGGAGCTGTTTTCT.

This clonotype was counted a few times. As the CDR3 is not closed by the conserved phenylalanine or tryptophan, this likely results from a read error. The chain recombines TRBV20-1 with TRBJ2-1; TRBD2 matches at 11 bases. The CDR3 is 14 amino acids. Germline loops: CDR1 DFQATT, CDR2 SNEGSKA (reference sequence). After removal of 1 base from V and 6 bases from J, the junction contained 2 bases not matched to a gene. The CDR3 spells CSARGLAGPNEQFL. As DNA, the CDR3 is TGCAGTGCTAGAGGACTAGCGGGACCCAATGAGCAGTTCCTC.

In its sample, this clonotype was seen many times. This chain uses TRBV28 with TRBJ2-7; TRBD1 agrees at 8 bases. From germline, CDR1 is MDHEN and CDR2 SYDVKM. V gave up 5 bases and J gave up 7 bases; unmatched junction bases: 13. The CDR3 has 15 amino acids. The CDR3 protein is CASSTPGQVPWEQYF. Written as DNA, the CDR3 is TGTGCCAGCAGTACGCCGGGACAGGTCCCTTGGGAGCAGTACTTC.

The V call is TRBV7-2, the J call TRBJ2-7; 9 bases are a match to TRBD2. Germline V CDR1 and CDR2: SGHTA, FQGNSA. The CDR3 is made up of 14 amino acids. J lost 4 bases, V lost 5 bases, and 6 bases had no gene match. CDR3 bases: TGTGCCAGCAGCCTAAATCTAGCGGGATACGAGCAGTACTTC. This translates into CASSLNLAGYEQYF.

This clonotype has at least ten counts. This chain links TRBV11-2 with TRBJ2-3, with TRBD2 matching 12 bases. The junction had 13 bases not matched to a gene; V was cut back by 1 base and J by 5 bases. The V gene's germline CDR1 is SGHAT and CDR2 FQNNGV. CDR3 size: 19 residues. CDR3 amino acids: CASSLVSRASGRAQDTQYF. As DNA, the CDR3 is TGTGCCAGCAGCTTAGTTTCCCGGGCTAGCGGGAGGGCCCAAGATACGCAGTATTTT.

This clonotype was seen many times. V gene TRBV18 combines with J gene TRBJ1-4, with D hard to call. CDR3 length: 16 amino acids. The ends were cut back, 3 bases at V and 8 bases at J, with 19 bases in the middle. The germline CDR1 and CDR2 sequences are KGHSH and LQKENI. The CDR3 DNA reads as TGTGCCAGCTCACCCCCGGGAACGGCGCTTAAGGAAAAACTGTTTTTT. This gives the protein CASSPPGTALKEKLFF.

There are many counts of this clonotype. J is TRBJ2-6 and V is TRBV29-1; D remains ambiguous. Trimming left V 4 bases short and J 0 bases short, with 13 bases between. Germline V gene lookup returns CDR1 SQVTM and CDR2 ANQGSEA. The CDR3 consists of 16 residues. This CDR3 is CSVGPMKGSGANVLTF. The DNA of the CDR3 is TGCAGCGTTGGACCGATGAAGGGCTCTGGGGCCAACGTCCTGACTTTC.

The J gene is TRBJ2-3, the V gene TRBV29-1; maybe TRBD1 (5 bases). The germline V and J ends were trimmed by 0 bases and 1 base, with 11 bases remaining between them. The CDR3 totals 15 residues. CDR1 and CDR2 (germline): SQVTM, ANQGSEA. The CDR3 here is CSVEDFTGGTDTQYF. The CDR3 DNA sequence: TGCAGCGTTGAAGATTTTACAGGCGGCACAGATACGCAGTATTTT.

This clonotype was observed many times. For the CDR3, the DNA is TGTGCCAGCAGGGTAATGACAGGGAACACTGAAGCTTTCTTT. Amino acid sequence: CASRVMTGNTEAFF. The chain links TRBV28 to TRBJ1-1; D is perhaps TRBD1 (6 bases). Looked up from germline, CDR1 is MDHEN and CDR2 is SYDVKM. Deletions cut 6 bases from V and 1 base from J, with 12 bases between. The length of the CDR3 is 14 residues.

This clonotype was seen many times. This chain connects TRBV3-1 to TRBJ2-5, with D hard to call. Per the germline V gene, CDR1 is LGHDT and CDR2 is YNNKEL (reference sequence). CDR3 length: 13 amino acids. Trimming pared 2 bases from V and 5 bases from J, leaving 9 bases between. For the CDR3, the DNA is TGTGCCAGCAGCCAACCCCGCCCGGAGACCCAGTACTTC. Protein sequence: CASSQPRPETQYF.

This clonotype was counted at least ten times. V and J are TRBV2 and TRBJ2-1, with D unresolved. The V gene's germline CDR1 is SNHLY and CDR2 FYNNEI. The CDR3 runs 13 residues. Trimming removed 3 bases at V and 3 bases at J, with 6 bases between. CDR3 sequence: CASSDQGYNEQFF. In DNA form, the CDR3 reads TGTGCCAGCAGTGATCAAGGCTACAATGAGCAGTTCTTC.

Many counts were recorded for this clonotype. The chain combines TRBV18 with TRBJ2-1; the D gene is possibly TRBD1 (5 bases). The ends were cut back, 4 bases at V and 3 bases at J, with 7 bases in the middle. This CDR3 has 13 amino acids. Germline V gives CDR1 KGHSH, CDR2 LQKENI. CDR3 amino acids: CASSQGIYNEQFF. CDR3 DNA sequence: TGTGCCAGCTCACAGGGGATCTACAATGAGCAGTTCTTC.

This sequence joins TRBV7-2 and TRBJ2-7, with TRBD1 matching 8 bases. The CDR3 extends over 13 amino acids. From germline, CDR1 is SGHTA and CDR2 FQGNSA. After removal of 2 bases from V and 7 bases from J, the junction contained 4 bases not matched to a gene. For the CDR3, the DNA is TGTGCCAGCAGCTTAAGGACAGGGTGGGAGCAGTACTTC. Translated, it gives CASSLRTGWEQYF.

This clonotype was picked up many times. The chain has TRBV11-2 and TRBJ2-7; possible D gene TRBD1, 6 bases. The V gene lost 7 bases and the J gene lost 5 bases, with 21 bases spanning the gap. This CDR3 has 15 residues. The germline V gene encodes CDR1 SGHAT and CDR2 FQNNGV. The CDR3: CASNSIGTSKHEQYF. In nucleotides, the CDR3 is TGTGCCAGCAATTCAATTGGGACAAGTAAGCACGAGCAGTACTTC. The full variable domain, its missing parts supplied by reference TRBV11-2 and TRBJ2-7, is EAGVAQSPRYKIIEKRQSVAFWCNPISGHATLYWYQQILGQGPKLLIQFQNNGVVDDSQLPKDRFSAERLKGVDSTLKIQPAKLEDSAVYLCASNSIGTSKHEQYFGPGTRLTVT.

This clonotype has a count of ten or more. The V call is TRBV20-1, the J call TRBJ2-7, with D unresolved. There are 11 residues in the CDR3. Germline V lookup: CDR1 DFQATT, CDR2 SNEGSKA (reference sequence). V was clipped by 3 bases and J by 5 bases, with 8 bases between them. The DNA for the CDR3 is TGCAGTGCTAGCAGGTATCACGAGCAGTACTTC. Translation gives CSASRYHEQYF.